This record concerns one T cell receptor (beta chain) sequence. The sample holds a few counts of this clonotype. Its antigen target is currently unknown. Base qualities were left out, and no much larger clone turns up one base away. This sample is part of a study of identical twins listed by TCRdb under 2016. For the wider study: To test whether fetal clonotypes persist, the study used deep sequencing on TCR alpha and beta repertoires from monozygotic twins, unrelated adults of various ages, and cord blood. To rule out contamination, replicate twin experiments were performed at different times with different library preparation protocols. What the authors observed across the whole study: In monozygotic twins, out-of-frame TCR alpha sharing was systematically underestimated by recombination models, although the models agreed with sharing between unrelated individuals. Fewer insertions were carried by abundant cord blood beta clonotypes, a similar but weaker trend appeared in young adult naive repertoires, and no such trend appeared in memory repertoires. Because the same donors could not be followed over many years, the conclusions relied on cross-sectional statistical analysis. Zero-insertion analyses could be partly confounded by invariant T cells such as MAIT and iNKT, although diverse VJ usage argued against such confounding for most clonotypes. In beta out-of-frame sequences, excess twin sharing was weaker, because having fewer shared sequences lowered the signal-to-noise ratio. Compared with coincidental sharing between unrelated individuals, out-of-frame TCR alpha sequences shared between twins showed an excess of sequences with low generation probability.

Every donor in the study was a healthy Caucasian. Three pairs of female monozygotic twins, all aged about 18 to 30 years, made up the twin cohort. Peripheral blood mononuclear cells were used as the source from which RNA for TCR libraries was isolated. Libraries were made using 5' RACE. The sequencer listed for this sample is Illumina HiSeq 2000. Template switching introduced a universal primer binding site; the final cDNA contained a unique molecular identifier, enabling accurate counting of TCR cDNA molecules. Specific primers in the conserved constant-segment region were used to synthesize first-strand cDNA for TCR alpha and beta chains. Each cDNA library was double barcoded, with a SMART-Mk sample barcode plus Illumina barcodes, to control for contamination. TruSeq adapter sequences and Illumina sample barcodes were added in two successive PCR steps. The Illumina HiSeq platform was used with custom primers to sequence TCR alpha and beta cDNA libraries. The study's processing was this. Unique molecular identifiers were extracted from raw reads with MiGEC, and CDR3 positions were determined with MiXCR. For each individual, recombination models were inferred using an EM algorithm with the repgenHMM and IGoR tools. Shared clonotypes were analyzed with the tcR package in R, and sharing was normalized by the product of cloneset sizes. Out-of-frame nonproductive sequences were analyzed to study raw recombination free of thymic and clonal selection effects. Clones were called with MiXCR by TCRdb after fastp trimmed the public reads at Q25, and only in-frame beta chains were retained. Each record represents a unique CDR3 protein, reported with the most common genes and DNA among its rows. The V and J calls follow TCRdb's processing rather than the paper's. In all, the sample holds approximately 890,000 distinct CDR3 sequences, and roughly 12% of those were seen once. The ten largest account for around 1.5% of the sample.

The CDR3 has 12 amino acids, counting the end cysteine and phenylalanine. The entry retains the CDR3 DNA only, 36 bases that are in frame from base 1. CDR1 and CDR2, looked up from the germline V gene, are SGHNT and YENEEA. The germline ends are 7 bases apart after V is trimmed by 4 bases and J by 7 bases. These data were also reused for a study on yellow fever vaccine responses in identical twins. The second paper further reports: According to the authors, in identical twins the way T cells responded to vaccination appeared partly convergent and partly personalized. In the study, vaccine-responding T cell clones were precisely tracked in identical twins.

The TCR originated in a woman under 30 in good health. This chain is built from TRBV11-3 and TRBJ2-2; the D gene cannot be named for sure. Material for sequencing was PBMCs. The bases are TGTGCCAGCAGCTCCGCAATCGGGGAGCTGTTTTTT. It translates as CASSSAIGELFF.